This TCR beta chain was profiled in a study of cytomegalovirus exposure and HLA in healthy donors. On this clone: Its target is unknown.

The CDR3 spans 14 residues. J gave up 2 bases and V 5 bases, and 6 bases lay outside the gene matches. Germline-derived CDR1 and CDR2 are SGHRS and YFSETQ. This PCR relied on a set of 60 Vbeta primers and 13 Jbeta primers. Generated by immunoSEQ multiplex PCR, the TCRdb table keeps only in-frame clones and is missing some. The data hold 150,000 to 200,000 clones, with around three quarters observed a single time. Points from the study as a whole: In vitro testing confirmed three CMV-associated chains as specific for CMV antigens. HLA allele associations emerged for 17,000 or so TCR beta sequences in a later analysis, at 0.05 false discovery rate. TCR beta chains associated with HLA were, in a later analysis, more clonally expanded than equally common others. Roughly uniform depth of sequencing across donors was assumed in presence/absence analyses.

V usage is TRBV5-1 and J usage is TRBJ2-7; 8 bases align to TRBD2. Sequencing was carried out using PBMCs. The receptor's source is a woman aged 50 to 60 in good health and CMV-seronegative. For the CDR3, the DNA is TGCGCCAGCAGGCCTGCAGCGGGGGCCTACGAGCAGTACTTC. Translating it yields CASRPAAGAYEQYF.